The 24 T cell receptor beta chains below were found in one sample sequenced in a study of cytomegalovirus exposure and HLA in healthy donors. Researchers ran the PCR with 60 Vbeta and 13 Jbeta primers. Using immunoSEQ multiplex PCR, the repertoire was profiled, and TCRdb retains in-frame clones only, with some absent. The sample has tens of thousands of clones; 73% are singletons. Sequenced input: PBMCs. These receptors all come from a man aged 50 or older in good health and CMV-seronegative.

This clone showed up just a few times. The chain employs TRBV12-5 and TRBJ2-7; TRBD2 agrees at 7 bases. The V gene's germline CDR1 is LGHNT and CDR2 FRNRAP. V dropped 4 bases and J dropped 1; count of bases not matched to a gene: 1. This CDR3 has 13 amino acids. CDR3 loop: CASGWGGSYEQYF. The DNA for the CDR3 is TGTGCTAGTGGTTGGGGGGGATCCTACGAGCAGTACTTC.

The V and J genes are TRBV6-1 and TRBJ2-1; possibly TRBD2 for D (7 bases). The CDR3 is 17 residues long. V shed 3 bases and J shed 4 bases, with 19 bases lying between them. Germline-derived CDR1 and CDR2 are MNHNS and SASEGT. CDR3 in amino acids: CASSDLRGGGAYNEQFF. DNA of the CDR3: TGTGCCAGCAGTGACCTCCGGGGTGGGGGGGCATACAATGAGCAGTTCTTC.

The chain combines TRBV6-6 with TRBJ1-1; no clear D gene. The V gene lost 9 bases and the J gene lost 1 base, with 15 bases spanning the gap. This CDR3 comprises 14 residues. CDR1 is MNHNY and CDR2 is SVGAGI in the germline V gene (reference sequence). In DNA, the CDR3 is TGTGCCAGTATGCCCGCGGGTGAGAACACTGAAGCTTTCTTT. It is translated as CASMPAGENTEAFF.

CDR3 residues: CASSAASGLTAAEKLFF. CDR3 DNA: TGTGCCAGCAGCGCCGCCTCGGGACTTACAGCAGCCGAAAAACTGTTTTTT. The J gene is TRBJ1-4, the V gene TRBV9, with a weak D call TRBD1 (5 bases). Germline V CDR1 and CDR2: SGDLS, YYNGEE. CDR3 length: 17 amino acids. V was shortened by 3 bases and J by 8 bases, with 23 bases between the two germline ends.

The chain uses TRBV19 and TRBJ2-1; TRBD1 agrees at 10 bases. From germline, CDR1 is LNHDA and CDR2 SQIVND (reference sequence). CDR3 length: 14 residues. The junction had 4 bases not matched to a gene; V was cut back by 3 bases and J by 8 bases. The CDR3 protein is CASSILTGGDEQFF. For the CDR3, the DNA is TGTGCCAGTAGTATTCTGACAGGGGGCGATGAGCAGTTCTTC.

The chain recombines TRBV7-8 with TRBJ2-7; 9 bases line up with TRBD1. V lost 2 bases, J lost 0 bases, and 5 bases stayed unmatched. Germline V gene lookup returns CDR1 SGHVS and CDR2 FQNEAQ. The CDR3 sequence is 16 residues long. CDR3 sequence: CASSLPGTGSSYEQYF. The CDR3 nucleotides are TGTGCCAGCAGCTTACCTGGGACAGGGAGCTCCTACGAGCAGTACTTC.

The chain carries TRBV6-5 and TRBJ2-5, with no clear D. The J call may be incorrect, as the DNA end agrees better with TRBJ2-7. This CDR3 has 15 amino acids. The V gene's germline CDR1 is MNHEY and CDR2 SVGAGI. CDR3 sequence: CASSTLTSLSYEQYF. For the CDR3, the DNA is TGTGCCAGCAGTACCCTGACATCCCTCTCTTACGAGCAGTACTTC.

The chain joins TRBV29-1 to TRBJ1-4, with 9 bases identical to TRBD1. The CDR3 loop spans 14 amino acids. The trim removed 5 bases at V and 7 bases at J, leaving 8 bases unmatched. The germline V gene has CDR1 SQVTM and CDR2 ANQGSEA. The CDR3, as DNA: TGCAGCGTTTCACCGGGGACAGGGCCTGAAAAACTGTTTTTT. Translation gives CSVSPGTGPEKLFF.

This clone was recorded a few times. This chain connects TRBV27 to TRBJ2-3, with D possibly matching TRBD2 (6 bases). CDR1 and CDR2 from the germline V gene are MNHEY and SMNVEV (reference sequence). V was cut by 3 bases and J by 4 bases, with 11 bases left in between. The CDR3 totals 14 residues. CDR3 in amino acids: CASSLRRAADTQYF. As DNA, the CDR3 is TGTGCCAGCAGTTTGCGGAGGGCGGCAGATACGCAGTATTTT.

This clone occurred a few times. The sample contains more than one DNA sequence encoding this CDR3. This chain uses TRBV7-9 with TRBJ2-5; TRBD2 matches 8 bases. Trimming cost V 7 bases and J 3 bases; bases outside gene matches: 16. CDR1 and CDR2 (germline): SEHNR, FQNEAQ (reference sequence). This CDR3 has 17 amino acids. CDR3 in amino acids: CASTSRVFTSGKETQYF. The CDR3, as DNA: TGTGCCAGCACGTCACGCGTGTTCACTAGCGGTAAAGAGACCCAGTACTTC.

This chain links TRBV11-3 with TRBJ2-5; 8 bases are a match to TRBD1. CDR1 and CDR2 from the germline V gene are SGHNT and YENEEA. CDR3 length: 15 residues. The ends lost 1 base at V and 4 bases at J; junction bases unmatched: 5. The DNA for the CDR3 is TGTGCCAGCAGCTTAGGCAGGGGGCATGGAGAGACCCAGTACTTC. Translation: CASSLGRGHGETQYF.

This clone was observed a handful of times. Other nucleotide sequences from this sample produce the same CDR3. The genes are TRBV19 and TRBJ1-5, with D possibly TRBD1 on 5 matching bases. V lost 4 bases to trimming and J lost 7 bases, with 14 bases between them. The CDR3 runs 14 residues. The germline V gene encodes CDR1 LNHDA and CDR2 SQIVND (reference sequence). The DNA of the CDR3 is TGTGCCAGTAGTACCACGGGGGGTGGACAGCCCCAGCATTTT. The encoded protein is CASSTTGGGQPQHF.

The genes are TRBV14 and TRBJ2-3, with 7 bases aligning to TRBD1. The CDR3 length is 17 residues. Germline CDR1 is SGHDN and CDR2 is FVKESK. V dropped 0 bases and J dropped 5; count of bases not matched to a gene: 11. In nucleotides, the CDR3 is TGTGCCAGCAGCCAAGATAGGACAGGCCTACGCCGAGATACGCAGTATTTT. As protein: CASSQDRTGLRRDTQYF. The whole variable domain, remainder taken from reference TRBV14 and TRBJ2-3, is EAGVTQFPSHSVIEKGQTVTLRCDPISGHDNLYWYRRVMGKEIKFLLHFVKESKQDESGMPNNRFLAERTGGTYSTLKVQPAELEDSGVYFCASSQDRTGLRRDTQYFGPGTRLTVL.

This sequence joins TRBV19 and TRBJ2-3; D possibly corresponds to TRBD2 (6 bases). With 4 bases removed from V and 5 bases from J, the gap between germline ends came to 13 bases. CDR1 and CDR2 from the germline V gene are LNHDA and SQIVND (reference sequence). The CDR3 consists of 14 residues. CDR3 protein: CASSNNGGRDTQYF. The CDR3 DNA reads TGTGCCAGTAGTAATAACGGGGGAAGAGATACGCAGTATTTT.

This rearrangement joins TRBV4-1 to TRBJ2-3; D not certain. Germline V CDR1 and CDR2: MGHRA, YSYEKL. The CDR3 is 16 amino acids. Trimming took 0 bases from V and 2 from J, leaving 12 bases between them. This CDR3 reads CASSQEPGVNTDTQYF. In DNA form, the CDR3 reads TGCGCCAGCAGCCAAGAGCCCGGAGTAAACACAGATACGCAGTATTTT.

This sequence joins TRBV6-6 and TRBJ2-7; 7 positions agree with TRBD1. Losses at the gene ends were 6 bases for V and 2 bases for J; bases not matched to a gene: 7. The germline gives CDR1 MNHNY, CDR2 SVGAGI (reference sequence). This CDR3 is built from 14 residues. CDR3 in DNA: TGTGCCAGCAGCCCACAGGGGACCGCCTACGAGCAGTACTTC. Residues: CASSPQGTAYEQYF.

V is TRBV7-6 and J is TRBJ1-4; tentatively, D is TRBD1 (6 bases). Germline V gives CDR1 SGHVS, CDR2 FNYEAQ. V lost 5 bases, J lost 0 bases, and 13 bases lay in between. The length of the CDR3 is 16 residues. The CDR3 nucleotides are TGTGCCAGCAGCGGGCAGACAGGCGCAACTAATGAAAAACTGTTTTTT. It is translated as CASSGQTGATNEKLFF.

The chain employs TRBV28 and TRBJ2-5; D gene unclear. This CDR3 has 15 amino acids. The V end lost 2 bases, the J end lost 1 base, and 11 bases lay between the germline ends. Germline loops: CDR1 MDHEN, CDR2 SYDVKM. In DNA, the CDR3 is TGTGCCAGCAGTTTACTAGAAGGCCCCCAAGAGACCCAGTACTTC. Amino acids: CASSLLEGPQETQYF.

The chain combines TRBV10-2 with TRBJ1-2, with 7 positions matching TRBD1. The CDR3 is 12 amino acids. Germline CDR1 is WSHSY and CDR2 is SAAADI. V dropped 3 bases and J dropped 6; count of bases not matched to a gene: 1. The CDR3 DNA reads TGCGCCAGCAGTGACAGGGGGGATGGCTACACCTTC. This translates into CASSDRGDGYTF.

The V call is TRBV30, the J call TRBJ2-5, with 10 positions matching TRBD1. Trimming cost V 8 bases and J 4 bases; bases outside gene matches: 4. In germline, CDR1 is GTSNPN, CDR2 SVGIG (reference sequence). The CDR3 has 12 amino acids. The CDR3 loop is CAGDRGRETQYF. CDR3 in DNA: TGTGCCGGGGACAGGGGTCGAGAGACCCAGTACTTC.

This clone turned up a few times. The chain links TRBV9 to TRBJ2-2; 7 bases are a match to TRBD1. The CDR3 runs 13 residues. V shed 6 bases, J shed 2 bases, and the junction held 1 base outside the gene matches. The germline CDR1 and CDR2 sequences are SGDLS and YYNGEE. The CDR3 loop is CASTGGNTGELFF. The CDR3 region has the DNA TGTGCCAGCACAGGGGGAAACACCGGGGAGCTGTTTTTT.

The rearrangement uses TRBV30 and TRBJ1-2; TRBD1 might be the D (6 bases). Germline assignment: CDR1 GTSNPN and CDR2 SVGIG (reference sequence). This CDR3 comprises 13 residues. V gave up 7 bases and J gave up 1 base, with 13 bases separating them. The CDR3 DNA reads as TGTGCCTTCCAGGACAGCTATAACTATGGCTACACCTTC. Residues: CAFQDSYNYGYTF.

Written as DNA, the CDR3 is TGTGCCAGCAGCGACCCTATGTTTGGGGCCAACGTCCTGACTTTC. Its translation is CASSDPMFGANVLTF. The rearrangement joins TRBV9 to TRBJ2-6; D ambiguous. The CDR3 sequence is 15 residues long. Deletions cut 3 bases from V and 3 bases from J, with 10 bases between. Germline V gives CDR1 SGDLS, CDR2 YYNGEE.

The CDR3 loop reads CASSLWQGRDTQYF. The CDR3 region has the DNA TGTGCCAGCAGCTTATGGCAGGGGAGAGATACGCAGTATTTT. The chain joins TRBV7-3 to TRBJ2-3; TRBD1 is a possible D gene (6 bases). Between the trimmed V and J ends, which lost 2 bases and 5 bases, there was a span of 11 bases. The CDR3 has 14 residues. Germline assignment: CDR1 SGHTA and CDR2 FQGTGA.